The text below deals with one TCR beta chain. Unique molecular identifiers were used to barcode this TCRbeta library. TCRdb reprocessed the PCR reads via MiXCR and lists one record per CDR3 protein. Counted here are approximately 350,000 distinct CDR3 sequences, 9% to 12% occurring once; the ten biggest clones make up approximately 2.3%. The sample belongs to a study of T-cell reconstitution after alpha-beta-depleted transplantation in children. With V trimmed by 1 base and J by 1 base, 9 bases remained unmatched. The V gene's germline CDR1 is SGHAT and CDR2 FQNNGV. This CDR3 comprises 19 residues. The sample consisted of PBMCs from the stem cell graft donor, taken from the stem cell graft. This rearrangement joins TRBV11-2 to TRBJ2-3, with 12 bases aligning to TRBD2. The sequence was collected from a human donor who donated a stem cell graft to a child with acute lymphoblastic leukemia. The CDR3 DNA follows: TGTGCCAGCAGCTTAGTCCCAACTAGCGGGAGGTTCGGCACAGATACGCAGTATTTT. Amino acid sequence: CASSLVPTSGRFGTDTQYF. Complete variable domain (other parts from reference TRBV11-2 and TRBJ2-3): EAGVAQSPRYKIIEKRQSVAFWCNPISGHATLYWYQQILGQGPKLLIQFQNNGVVDDSQLPKDRFSAERLKGVDSTLKIQPAKLEDSAVYLCASSLVPTSGRFGTDTQYFGPGTRLTVL.